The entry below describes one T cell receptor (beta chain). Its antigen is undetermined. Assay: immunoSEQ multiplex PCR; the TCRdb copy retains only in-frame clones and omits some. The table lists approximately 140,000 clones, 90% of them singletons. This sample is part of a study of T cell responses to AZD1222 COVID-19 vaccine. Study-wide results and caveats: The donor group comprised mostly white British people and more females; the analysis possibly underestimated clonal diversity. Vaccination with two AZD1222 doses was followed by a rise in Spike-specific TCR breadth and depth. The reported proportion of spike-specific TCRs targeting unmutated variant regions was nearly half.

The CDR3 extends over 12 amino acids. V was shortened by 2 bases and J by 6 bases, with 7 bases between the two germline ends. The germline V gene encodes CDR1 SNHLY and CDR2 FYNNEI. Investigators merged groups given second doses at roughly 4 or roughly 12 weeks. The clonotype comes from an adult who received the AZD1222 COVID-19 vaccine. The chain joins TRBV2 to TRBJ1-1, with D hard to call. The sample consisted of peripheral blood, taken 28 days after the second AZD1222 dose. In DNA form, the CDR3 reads TGTGCCAGCAGTGAATATGGAGCTGAAGCTTTCTTT. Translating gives CASSEYGAEAFF.